The rows below give T cell receptor beta chains drawn from one sample of a study of blood T cells in healthy people across ages. TCRdb recomputed calls from the 5' RACE reads with MiXCR, one row per CDR3 protein. The sample gives about 1.1 million distinct CDR3 sequences, about two fifths of which show up once; about an eighth is in the top ten. Sequenced: blood. The source of these receptors is a man aged 18 to 30 in good health. Each CDR3 is given with its conserved first and last residue. Fields, in order: V gene, J gene, CDR3 protein.

TRBV20-1,TRBJ1-2,CSADIPPSGRPYGYTF
TRBV19,TRBJ2-1,CAGSITTSGNEQFF
TRBV10-2,TRBJ1-1,CASSVGSQNTEAFF
TRBV7-9,.,CAGSPWDGETQYF
TRBV18,TRBJ2-6,CASSPPPRSSGANVLTF
TRBV4-2,TRBJ2-1,CASSQVRDSYNEQFF
TRBV11-2,TRBJ1-1,CASAPQPADTGGAFF
TRBV27,TRBJ1-1,CASTLGGRAFF
TRBV6-5,TRBJ2-3,CASTHTDTQYF
TRBV5-1,TRBJ2-5,CASSLANQGLAGKPQETQYF
TRBV12-3/TRBV12-4,TRBJ2-5,CASSHRTSGFQETQYF
TRBV6-1,TRBJ2-5,CASTARREQYF
TRBV24-1,TRBJ1-1,CATSDRTWGAETEAFF
TRBV10-3,.,CAIKGQGSDEQYF